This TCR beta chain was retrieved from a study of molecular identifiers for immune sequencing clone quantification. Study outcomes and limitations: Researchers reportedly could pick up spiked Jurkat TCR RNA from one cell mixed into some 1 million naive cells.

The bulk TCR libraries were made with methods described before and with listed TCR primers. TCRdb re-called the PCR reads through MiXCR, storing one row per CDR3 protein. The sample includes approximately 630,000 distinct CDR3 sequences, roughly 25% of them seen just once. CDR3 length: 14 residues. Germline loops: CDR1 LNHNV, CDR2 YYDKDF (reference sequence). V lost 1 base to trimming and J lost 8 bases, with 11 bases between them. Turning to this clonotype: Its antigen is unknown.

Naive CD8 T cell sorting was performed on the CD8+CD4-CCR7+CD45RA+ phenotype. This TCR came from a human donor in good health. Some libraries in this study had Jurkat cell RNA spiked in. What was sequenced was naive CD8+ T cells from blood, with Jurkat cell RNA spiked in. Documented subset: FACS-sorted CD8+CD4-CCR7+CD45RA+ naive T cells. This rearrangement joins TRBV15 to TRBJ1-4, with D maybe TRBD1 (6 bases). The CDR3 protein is CATSRAQGREKLFF. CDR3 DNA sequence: TGTGCCACCAGCAGAGCCCAGGGGCGAGAAAAACTGTTTTTT.